The clone carrying this TCR beta chain was observed a few times. This sample was included in a study of blood T cell repertoires in COVID-19. Study context: Sample material is recorded as cDNA or gDNA derived from T cells, B-cell-depleted T cells, or PBMCs.

This CDR3 has 15 residues. Looked up from germline, CDR1 is GTSNPN and CDR2 is SVGIG (reference sequence). The V gene lost 2 bases and the J gene lost 2 bases, with 13 bases spanning the gap. Clones were sequenced by immunoSEQ multiplex PCR, and TCRdb holds only the in-frame ones, with some missing. The table has roughly 54,000 clones, about 90% seen once. The rearrangement joins TRBV30 to TRBJ1-5; D might be TRBD1 (6 bases). Sequencing input: peripheral blood. The sequence was collected from a woman aged 55-75 years with active or convalescent COVID-19. The CDR3 protein is CAWSQAGDGNQPQHF. Written as DNA, the CDR3 is TGTGCCTGGAGTCAGGCAGGGGATGGCAATCAGCCCCAGCATTTT.